This T cell receptor beta chain appears in the sequencing data of a study of T cells in Graves' hyperthyroidism and ophthalmopathy. About the research overall: Peripheral blood was collected at initial diagnosis, before any treatment.

Germline CDR1 SGHTA, CDR2 FQGNSA. The V gene lost 5 bases and the J gene lost 5 bases, with 18 bases spanning the gap. This CDR3 region has 15 residues. This clonotype was detected many times. Antigen unknown. Study-level findings and limits: Most expanded thyroid clonotypes above 0.001 also appeared in blood.

Using RNA transcripts as the source, TCR beta CDR3 regions were amplified. HTBI primers drove first-round RT-PCR of the TCR CDR3. TCRdb ran MiXCR on the multiplex PCR reads and lists one entry per CDR3 protein. Here the sample spans approximately 200,000 distinct CDR3 sequences, about a sixth being singletons. No ophthalmopathy progression within 18 months constituted stable Graves' hyperthyroidism. The PBMCs were sourced from fresh peripheral blood (about 10 ml). This chain links TRBV7-2 with TRBJ1-2, with D uncertain. The source of this sequence is a man aged 35-49 years with Graves' hyperthyroidism. The sample taken for sequencing was blood. The CDR3 loop reads CASSPRLGWKYGYTF. DNA for the CDR3: TGTGCCAGCAGCCCCCGATTAGGGTGGAAATATGGCTACACCTTC.